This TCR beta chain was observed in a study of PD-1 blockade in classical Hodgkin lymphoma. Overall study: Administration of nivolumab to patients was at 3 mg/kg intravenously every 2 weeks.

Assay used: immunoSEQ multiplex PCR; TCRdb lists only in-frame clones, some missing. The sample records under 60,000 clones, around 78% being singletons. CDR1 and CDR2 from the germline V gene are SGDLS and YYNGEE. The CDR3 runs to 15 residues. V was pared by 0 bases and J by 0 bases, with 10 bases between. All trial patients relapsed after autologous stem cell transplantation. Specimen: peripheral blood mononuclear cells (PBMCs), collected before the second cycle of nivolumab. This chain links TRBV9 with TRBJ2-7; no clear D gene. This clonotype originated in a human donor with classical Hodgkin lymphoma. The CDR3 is CASSVAAAASYEQYF. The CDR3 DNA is TGTGCCAGCAGCGTAGCGGCGGCAGCCTCCTACGAGCAGTACTTC.